A selection of T cell receptor beta chains follows, all from one sample in a study of response to subunit inactivated influenza vaccine. TCRdb independently ran MiXCR on the RT-PCR reads; one entry per CDR3 protein. The table has about 800,000 distinct CDR3 sequences, 21% seen once. The material sequenced was PBMCs from blood, taken 5 to 6 days after vaccination. These receptors all stem from a man aged 50 to 59 who received an inactivated influenza vaccine. The CDR3 runs from the conserved cysteine through the conserved F or W. D genes are given only for firm matches. Clone sizes are given selectively: once, few, many, or a class where the clone is expanded.

- 16 TRBJ2-3 many TRBV5-1 TGCGCCAGCAGCCCCCGGGAAGGGGCTAGGTCAGATACGCAGTATTTT CASSPREGARSDTQYF
- 16 TRBJ2-1 few TRBV5-1 TGCGCCAGCAGCTTGGCGGTGACAGTGGCGCTCGATGAGCAGTTCTTC CASSLAVTVALDEQFF
TRBD2 14 TRBJ2-1 - TRBV9 TGTGCCAGCAGCGGGTCTGGGAGGGGCCATGAGCAGTTCTTC CASSGSGRGHEQFF
- 14 TRBJ1-1 many TRBV5-5 TGTGCCAGCAGCTACCGGGGAAGGAACACTGAAGCTTTCTTT CASSYRGRNTEAFF
TRBD2 14 TRBJ2-3 - TRBV29-1 TGCAGCGTTGAAACGGGAGGGCCAATTGATACGCAGTATTTT CSVETGGPIDTQYF
- 14 TRBJ2-2 - TRBV20-1 TGCAGTGCTAGACGGGGGGCTATTACCGGGGAGCTGTTTTTT CSARRGAITGELFF
TRBD2 18 TRBJ2-1 few TRBV10-3 TGTGCCATCAGTGAGTCTAGCGGGGGGGCGTTAATTGGGAATGAGCAGTTCTTC CAISESSGGALIGNEQFF
TRBD1 16 TRBJ1-5 few TRBV7-2 TGTGCCAGCAGCGAGCGACAGGGTGCCCCTATAAAGCCCCAGCATTTT CASSERQGAPIKPQHF
- 17 TRBJ2-5 - TRBV7-9 TGTGCCAGCAGCTTAGATGGCCTCGGGACGAAAGAAGAGACCCAGTACTTC CASSLDGLGTKEETQYF
- 12 TRBJ2-7 many TRBV6-5 TGTGCCAGCAGTTACCGGGGATCCGAGCAGTACTTC CASSYRGSEQYF
TRBD1 13 TRBJ1-2 - TRBV20-1 TGCAGTGCTAGACAGGGGGAATATTATGGCTACACCTTC CSARQGEYYGYTF
- 17 TRBJ1-2 many TRBV12-3/TRBV12-4 TGTGCCAGCAGTTCCCGATCAGAGGTCCTAACTAACTATGGCTACACCTTC CASSSRSEVLTNYGYTF
TRBD1 14 TRBJ2-5 few TRBV19 TGTGCCAGTAGTATTCCCGGGACAGGGACGACCCAGTACTTC CASSIPGTGTTQYF
- 15 TRBJ2-7 few TRBV27 TGTGCCAGCAGTCCCCGACAGGTCCCCTCCTACGAGCAGTACTTC CASSPRQVPSYEQYF
TRBD2 17 TRBJ2-3 - TRBV12-3/TRBV12-4 TGTGCCAGCAGTTCGGGACTAGCGGGGCCTAGCACAGATACGCAGTATTTT CASSSGLAGPSTDTQYF
TRBD1 13 TRBJ2-1 - TRBV2 TGTGCCAGCAGTGTCGGGACAGGGTTTGAGAAGTTCTTC CASSVGTGFEKFF
- 21 TRBJ2-7 many TRBV10-3 TGTGCCATCAGTGAGTCGTCAGTCCAGGCGACTCCGGCTAGAGGTGCCTACGAGCAGTACTTC CAISESSVQATPARGAYEQYF
TRBD1 16 TRBJ2-2 few TRBV4-3 TGCGCCAGCAGCCAAGATTGGACAGGCACTACCGGGGAGCTGTTTTTT CASSQDWTGTTGELFF
TRBD2 16 TRBJ2-1 - TRBV30 TGTGCCTGCCCCTCCTCCGGGACTAGCGGAAACAATGAGCAGTTCTTC CACPSSGTSGNNEQFF
TRBD1 16 TRBJ2-5 few TRBV7-9 TGTGCCAGCAGCCCCTGGGCAGGGGGTAACGGACAGACCCAGTACTTC CASSPWAGGNGQTQYF
TRBD2 15 TRBJ2-3 - TRBV20-1 TGCAGTGCTAGTTTTTCCAGCGGGGGCACAGATACGCAGTATTTT CSASFSSGGTDTQYF
TRBD1 14 TRBJ1-6 - TRBV7-2 TGTGCCAGCAGCTTGACAGGGGTTAATTCACCCCTCCACTTT CASSLTGVNSPLHF
- 13 TRBJ1-2 few TRBV12-3/TRBV12-4 TGTGCCAGCAGTTCTGCCGAGTCCTATGGCTACACCTTC CASSSAESYGYTF
TRBD1 16 TRBJ1-4 few TRBV28 TGTGCCAGCAGACCGACAGGGGAGAAGGCTAATGAAAAACTGTTTTTT CASRPTGEKANEKLFF
- 16 TRBJ2-1 - TRBV4-1 TGCGCCAGCAGCCAAGGACCCGCCCGGAGGGGGAATGAGCAGTTCTTC CASSQGPARRGNEQFF
- 15 TRBJ2-7 - TRBV6-2/TRBV6-3 TGTGCCAGCAGGATACTATCACAGGTCGGCTACGAGCAGTACTTC CASRILSQVGYEQYF
- 13 TRBJ1-4 - TRBV20-1 TGCAGTGCTGAACGGGACGCCGGCGGAAAACTGTTTTTT CSAERDAGGKLFF
TRBD2 14 TRBJ2-5 - TRBV20-1 TGCAGTGCTCCCGGGACTAGCGCCCAAGAGACCCAGTACTTC CSAPGTSAQETQYF
- 13 TRBJ1-1 - TRBV20-1 TGCAGTGCTAGGGCAGGGTCGAACACTGAAGCTTTCTTT CSARAGSNTEAFF
- 15 TRBJ2-7 - TRBV28 TGTGCCAGCAGTTTATTCCAGGGTGTTCCCTACGAGCAGTACTTC CASSLFQGVPYEQYF
- 12 TRBJ1-2 once TRBV28 TGTGCCAGCAGTTCGGACAATTCTGGCTACACCTTC CASSSDNSGYTF
- 15 TRBJ2-2 - TRBV7-9 TGTGCCAGCAGCTTAGTAGGGGCGGACGCCGGGGAGCTGTTTTTT CASSLVGADAGELFF
- 16 TRBJ2-1 - TRBV5-1 TGCGCCAGCAGCTTGACCGCGGGGGCCAACTACAATGAGCAGTTCTTC CASSLTAGANYNEQFF
- 16 TRBJ2-1 few TRBV6-2/TRBV6-3 TGTGCCAGCAGTGCGGGACAGTGGAGCTCCTACAATGAGCAGTTCTTC CASSAGQWSSYNEQFF
- 15 TRBJ2-5 many TRBV20-1 TGCAGTGCTAGAGACGAAGGGAGGACGGGAGAGACCCAGTACTTC CSARDEGRTGETQYF
TRBD1 14 TRBJ1-5 many TRBV6-2/TRBV6-3 TGTGCCAGCAGTTACCCCGTTACAGGGGGGCCCCAGCATTTT CASSYPVTGGPQHF
TRBD2 18 TRBJ2-1 - TRBV27 TGTGCCAGCAGCCCTTTGGGGACTAGCGGGAGTGGGTACAATGAGCGGTTCTTC CASSPLGTSGSGYNERFF
- 11 TRBJ2-3 - TRBV2 TGTGCCATGTTGGTGCCCGATACGCAGTATTTT CAMLVPDTQYF
- 16 TRBJ2-7 few TRBV28 TGTGCCAGCAGTTTATTCGGAGGGACCGAGTCCTACGAGCAGTACTTC CASSLFGGTESYEQYF
TRBD1 16 TRBJ2-6 - TRBV20-1 TGCAGTGCTAGAGATTACAGGGGAGCTGGGGCCAACGTCCTGACTTTC CSARDYRGAGANVLTF
- 13 TRBJ1-1 - TRBV29-1 TGCAGCGTTGAAGTGGTACCCAGGGCGGTAGCTTTCTTT CSVEVVPRAVAFF
- 12 TRBJ1-1 - TRBV12-3/TRBV12-4 TGTGCCAGCAGTAGGACGGGCTCTGAAGCTTTCTTT CASSRTGSEAFF
- 16 TRBJ2-3 - TRBV7-2 TGTGCCAGCAGCTTGGCCGGGACACAGAGCACAGATACGCAGTATTTT CASSLAGTQSTDTQYF
TRBD2 15 TRBJ2-5 - TRBV20-1 TGCAGTGCTAGCCCGGCAAGCGGGATCCAAGAGACCCAGTACTTC CSASPASGIQETQYF
- 12 TRBJ2-2 - TRBV28 TGTGCCACCGAGGGTAGGGCCGGGGAGCTGTTTTTT CATEGRAGELFF
- 15 TRBJ1-1 - TRBV7-2 TGTGCCAGCAGCTTAGGAGCAGGGGAGGTCACTGAAGCTTTCTTT CASSLGAGEVTEAFF
TRBD2 14 TRBJ2-1 few TRBV20-1 TGCAGTGCTAGGGAACTAGCGTTTAACAATGAGCAGTTCTTC CSARELAFNNEQFF
- 17 TRBJ2-7 few TRBV28 TGTGCCAGCAGTTTCCCCTTGCGGACAGCGAACACGCTCGAGCAGTACTTC CASSFPLRTANTLEQYF
- 13 TRBJ2-5 - TRBV3-1 TGTGCCAGCAGACCGGGACCGCAAGAGACCCAGTACTTC CASRPGPQETQYF
- 14 TRBJ2-3 many TRBV5-1 TGCGCCAGCAGCACCGGGAGAATGGCAGATACGCAGTATTTT CASSTGRMADTQYF
- 13 TRBJ1-6 many TRBV7-2 TGTGCCAGCAGCTTAATGCGTGATTCACCCCTCCACTTT CASSLMRDSPLHF
TRBD1 18 TRBJ2-5 few TRBV7-8 TGTGCCAGCAGCATCACCGGGACAGGGGGTTTTTTTGGGGAGACCCAGTACTTC CASSITGTGGFFGETQYF
TRBD1 16 TRBJ2-5 few TRBV28 TGTGCCAGCAGCCTAGGGACAGGGTTTAGCCAAGAGACCCAGTACTTC CASSLGTGFSQETQYF
- 17 TRBJ2-3 - TRBV5-1 TGCGCCAGCAGCTTGTCTGGGACATGGGGAGGCACAGATACGCAGTATTTT CASSLSGTWGGTDTQYF
- 17 TRBJ1-6 - TRBV7-2 TGTGCCAGCAGCTTAGCGTCACCCGTAGGGAACGGTTCACCCCTCCACTTT CASSLASPVGNGSPLHF